This passage covers 27 T cell receptor beta chains from one sample sequenced in a study of T cell responses to AZD1222 COVID-19 vaccine. TCRdb's copy holds only in-frame clones and misses some; the assay was immunoSEQ multiplex PCR. In the table there are some 150,000 clones, about 90% of which are singletons. Sample: peripheral blood, taken on day 0 of AZD1222 vaccination. These receptors came from an adult in good health.

Written as DNA, the CDR3 is TGCGCCAGCAGCCAGGAGCGGGGGGCTGGGGGCGAGCAGTACTTC. Residues: CASSQERGAGGEQYF. The chain combines TRBV4-3 with TRBJ2-7; 9 bases fit TRBD2. The junction had 9 bases not matched to a gene; V was cut back by 3 bases and J by 6 bases. Germline assignment: CDR1 LGHNA and CDR2 YSLEER. The length of the CDR3 is 15 residues.

This rearrangement joins TRBV18 to TRBJ2-7; 7 bases fit TRBD2. Per the germline V gene, CDR1 is KGHSH and CDR2 is LQKENI. The CDR3 covers 17 residues. The ends lost 0 bases at V and 4 bases at J; junction bases unmatched: 12. The chain's CDR3 is CASSPPGGSEAGYEQYF. CDR3 nucleotides: TGTGCCAGCTCACCACCGGGGGGGTCAGAGGCTGGATACGAGCAGTACTTC.

The chain recombines TRBV7-9 with TRBJ2-2; D unresolved. The CDR3 is 12 amino acids. In germline, CDR1 is SEHNR, CDR2 FQNEAQ (reference sequence). V was cut by 5 bases and J by 5 bases, with 6 bases left in between. The CDR3 protein is CASSRATGELFF. The CDR3 DNA reads TGTGCCAGCAGCCGGGCGACCGGGGAGCTGTTTTTT.

The chain couples TRBV18 to TRBJ1-2; TRBD1 matches at 8 bases. J was trimmed by 3 bases and V by 3 bases; bases with no gene match: 6. The germline gives CDR1 KGHSH, CDR2 LQKENI. The CDR3 has 15 amino acids. Here the CDR3 reads CASSPNLDRDYGYTF. CDR3 coding DNA: TGTGCCAGCTCACCCAATTTGGACAGGGACTATGGCTACACCTTC.

This clone was detected a few times. This rearrangement joins TRBV7-8 to TRBJ1-5, with a tentative D call TRBD1 (6 bases). The length of the CDR3 is 19 residues. Germline values: CDR1 SGHVS, CDR2 FQNEAQ. V shed 0 bases and J shed 0 bases, with 18 bases lying between them. The CDR3 sequence is CASSLAFGGSRASNQPQHF. CDR3 DNA sequence: TGTGCCAGCAGCTTAGCTTTTGGGGGCTCAAGGGCTAGCAATCAGCCCCAGCATTTT.

The chain carries TRBV19 and TRBJ2-7; D gene uncertain. CDR3 length: 10 amino acids. Trimming pared 8 bases from V and 2 bases from J, leaving 4 bases between. The V gene's germline CDR1 is LNHDA and CDR2 SQIVND (reference sequence). CDR3 sequence reads: CASGTYEQYF. As DNA, the CDR3 is TGTGCCAGTGGGACCTACGAGCAGTACTTC.

The chain links TRBV7-2 to TRBJ1-1; a weak D match, TRBD1 (5 bases). There are 19 residues in the CDR3. The V end lost 3 bases, the J end lost 6 bases, and 29 bases lay between the germline ends. Per germline, CDR1 SGHTA and CDR2 FQGNSA. CDR3 in DNA: TGTGCCAGCAGCTTCTCCGGGGGGAGGGTAAAAGGTACGGTACCTGAAGCTTTCTTT. As protein: CASSFSGGRVKGTVPEAFF.

The CDR3 sequence: CASSYGDVRYNEQFF. The CDR3 DNA reads TGTGCCAGCAGTTACGGGGACGTACGATACAATGAGCAGTTCTTC. The chain combines TRBV6-5 with TRBJ2-1, with D perhaps assigned TRBD1 or TRBD2 (5 bases each). V lost 2 bases to trimming and J lost 4 bases, with 12 bases between them. In germline, CDR1 is MNHEY, CDR2 SVGAGI. This CDR3 region has 15 residues.

V is TRBV7-2 and J is TRBJ2-7, with 13 nucleotides matching TRBD2. The CDR3 contains 16 residues. Germline trimming cut 4 bases from V and 5 bases from J; bases unmatched to any gene: 8. The germline V gene has CDR1 SGHTA and CDR2 FQGNSA. CDR3 in amino acids: CASSSGRLAGGHEQYF. As DNA, the CDR3 is TGTGCCAGCAGCTCAGGTCGACTAGCGGGAGGTCACGAGCAGTACTTC.

The V gene is TRBV6-2 or TRBV6-3, the J gene TRBJ2-3, with no clear D. Germline lookup yields CDR1 MNHEY and CDR2 SVGEGT. There are 13 residues in the CDR3. Between the trimmed V and J ends, which lost 2 bases and 0 bases, there was a span of 3 bases. This chain's CDR3 is CASSYPSTDTQYF. The CDR3 DNA sequence: TGTGCCAGCAGTTACCCAAGCACAGATACGCAGTATTTT.

This chain links TRBV7-9 with TRBJ2-3, with TRBD2 matching 11 bases. The CDR3 is made up of 16 amino acids. Germline CDR1 reads SEHNR; CDR2 reads FQNEAQ (reference sequence). Trimming cost V 3 bases and J 3 bases; bases outside gene matches: 5. The CDR3 spells CASSLELAGGTDTQYF. The DNA for the CDR3 is TGTGCCAGCAGCTTGGAGCTAGCGGGAGGAACAGATACGCAGTATTTT.

This chain links TRBV21-1 with TRBJ1-2; TRBD1, the table's D call, was not compared with the DNA. TRBV21-1 is classified as a pseudogene. The CDR3 contains 15 residues. The CDR3 sequence is CASSAQGPSLYGYTF. In DNA form, the CDR3 reads TGTGCCAGCAGCGCTCAGGGGCCGAGCCTCTATGGCTACACCTTC.

The genes are TRBV19 and TRBJ1-5; 7 nucleotides align to TRBD1. CDR1 is LNHDA and CDR2 is SQIVND in the germline V gene (reference sequence). The CDR3 contains 17 residues. J was trimmed by 0 bases and V by 6 bases; bases with no gene match: 11. CDR3 sequence (DNA): TGTGCCAGTAGCCCGGGACAGCCCTATTATAGCAATCAGCCCCAGCATTTT. This encodes CASSPGQPYYSNQPQHF.

The chain joins TRBV7-2 to TRBJ1-2, with TRBD1 matching over 7 bases. J was trimmed by 4 bases and V by 5 bases; bases with no gene match: 10. Germline lookup yields CDR1 SGHTA and CDR2 FQGNSA. This CDR3 is built from 15 residues. In DNA form, the CDR3 reads TGTGCCAGCAGCCCCTTTGAGGGGGCGGGCTATGGCTACACCTTC. Amino acids: CASSPFEGAGYGYTF.

This clone came up a few times. For the CDR3, the DNA is TGCAGCGTTATGAGGATGAACACTGAAGCTTTCTTT. This codes for CSVMRMNTEAFF. The chain carries TRBV29-1 and TRBJ1-1; no clear D. CDR1 is SQVTM and CDR2 is ANQGSEA in the germline V gene. V was cut by 5 bases and J by 0 bases, with 7 bases left in between. The CDR3 loop spans 12 amino acids.

The chain recombines TRBV19 with TRBJ1-1; tentatively, D is TRBD1 (5 bases). Trimming shortened V by 0 bases and J by 4 bases, and 27 bases separated the two germline ends. The CDR3 extends over 20 amino acids. Germline CDR1 is LNHDA and CDR2 is SQIVND (reference sequence). The CDR3 sequence: CASSIDLYEGPSIGSTEAFF. The DNA for the CDR3 is TGTGCCAGTAGTATAGATCTATATGAGGGACCTTCAATAGGGTCCACTGAAGCTTTCTTT.

The chain carries TRBV6-5 and TRBJ1-2; possible D gene TRBD1, 5 bases. V dropped 2 bases and J dropped 8 bases, with 12 bases sitting between them. CDR1 and CDR2 from the germline V gene are MNHEY and SVGAGI. The CDR3 loop spans 13 amino acids. CDR3 coding DNA: TGTGCCAGCAGTTACAGGGGCTTTCCGGGCTACACCTTC. This sequence encodes CASSYRGFPGYTF.

This chain joins TRBV20-1 and TRBJ2-5; no firm D call. The CDR3 consists of 10 residues. Trimming took 4 bases from V and 2 from J, leaving 2 bases between them. The germline V gene has CDR1 DFQATT and CDR2 SNEGSKA (reference sequence). The CDR3 region has the DNA TGCAGTGCTACTCAAGAGACCCAGTACTTC. This encodes CSATQETQYF.

This clone appeared once. The chain combines TRBV7-6 with TRBJ2-2; TRBD2 might be the D (5 bases). The CDR3 spans 13 residues. Trimming took 4 bases from V and 9 from J, leaving 12 bases between them. Germline assignment: CDR1 SGHVS and CDR2 FNYEAQ. CDR3 sequence reads: CASSSRATRELFF. The CDR3 DNA is TGTGCCAGCAGCTCGCGGGCTACGAGGGAGCTGTTTTTT. The full variable domain, its missing parts supplied by reference TRBV7-6 and TRBJ2-2, is GAGVSQSPRYKVTKRGQDVALRCDPISGHVSLYWYRQALGQGPEFLTYFNYEAQQDKSGLPNDRFSAERPEGSISTLTIQRTEQRDSAMYRCASSSRATRELFFGEGSRLTVL.

The CDR3 loop is CAVKHRQETQYF. The CDR3 DNA reads as TGTGCCGTAAAACACCGCCAAGAGACCCAGTACTTC. The rearrangement joins TRBV12-3 or TRBV12-4 to TRBJ2-5, with D unresolved. V dropped 11 bases and J dropped 1 base, with 11 bases sitting between them. CDR3 length equals 12 residues.

The J gene is TRBJ1-2, the V gene TRBV6-5; D is possibly TRBD1 (5 bases). The CDR3 consists of 12 residues. Germline-derived CDR1 and CDR2 are MNHEY and SVGAGI. Trimming removed 4 bases from V and 6 bases from J, with 9 bases in between. The CDR3 region is CASSFPGHGYTF. The CDR3 DNA reads as TGTGCCAGCAGTTTTCCGGGACATGGCTACACCTTC.

Only a few counts were recorded for this clone. V is TRBV5-8 and J is TRBJ1-5; 11 nucleotides agree with TRBD1. The CDR3 spans 17 residues. The V and J ends lost 4 bases and 3 bases, in that order; junction bases with no gene match: 9. CDR1 SGHTS and CDR2 YDEGEE come from the germline V gene. CDR3 nucleotide sequence: TGTGCCAGCAGCCCTGAACCGGGACAGGGGGACAATCAGCCCCAGCATTTT. Translation gives CASSPEPGQGDNQPQHF.

The V call is TRBV19, the J call TRBJ2-2; D perhaps matches TRBD1 (6 bases). The CDR3 extends over 14 amino acids. Trimming stripped 5 bases from V and 6 bases from J, with 13 bases between. The germline V gene has CDR1 LNHDA and CDR2 SQIVND (reference sequence). This CDR3 reads CASSGQSYAGELFF. CDR3 bases: TGTGCCAGTAGTGGACAGTCTTATGCCGGGGAGCTGTTTTTT.

The chain combines TRBV30 with TRBJ2-7, with D perhaps given as TRBD1 or TRBD2 (5 bases each). The V gene's germline CDR1 is GTSNPN and CDR2 SVGIG (reference sequence). The V end was cut by 3 bases, the J end by 0 bases, with 18 bases between. The CDR3 sequence is 16 residues long. CDR3 residues: CAWRGPGSIRSYEQYF. In DNA form, the CDR3 reads TGTGCCTGGAGGGGACCCGGCAGTATCCGCTCCTACGAGCAGTACTTC.

The V gene is TRBV6-2 or TRBV6-3, the J gene TRBJ2-5, with D uncertain. The V and J ends lost 0 bases and 2 bases respectively, with 7 bases between them. This CDR3 region has 14 residues. From germline, CDR1 is MNHEY and CDR2 SVGEGT. CDR3 residues: CASSYSTQQETQYF. Here the CDR3 DNA reads TGTGCCAGCAGTTACTCCACACAGCAAGAGACCCAGTACTTC.

The V and J genes are TRBV11-3 and TRBJ2-5; tentatively, D is TRBD2 (6 bases). Deletions cut 4 bases from V and 4 bases from J, with 16 bases between. Germline V gene data show CDR1 as SGHNT and CDR2 as YENEEA. The CDR3 covers 15 residues. CDR3 in amino acids: CASSSRLDPTETQYF. Here the CDR3 DNA reads TGTGCCAGCAGCTCCAGACTAGACCCCACAGAGACCCAGTACTTC.

This clone was counted a single time. The genes are TRBV12-3 or TRBV12-4 and TRBJ1-5; D unclear. The CDR3 length is 12 residues. V lost 5 bases, J lost 7 bases, and 9 bases lay in between. CDR3 loop: CASSEDFQPQHF. CDR3 DNA sequence: TGTGCCAGCAGTGAGGACTTCCAGCCCCAGCATTTT.